This T cell receptor (beta chain) came from a study of T cell repertoires in cytomegalovirus infection. Background on the study: Indicated by public TCR beta signatures were CMV infection and matching HLA type. Study-level results: The ex vivo response was dominated by HLA-C-restricted CMV-specific TCR beta clonotypes. Based on cumulative public TCR beta family frequency, carriers of CMV plus the relevant HLA were identified.

About this clonotype: No antigen is known for it. A much larger clonotype is one base distant, so this may be a read error.

The CDR3 contains 12 residues. In TCRdb, the reads were re-called with MiXCR into one record per CDR3 protein. Counted here are under 350,000 distinct CDR3 sequences, roughly a tenth occurring once; the ten biggest clones make up less than 3%. V gene TRBV12-3 or TRBV12-4 combines with J gene TRBJ2-1; 7 bases are shared with TRBD1. The sequenced sample consisted of PBMCs. The receptor was isolated from a human donor in good health (CMV status not recorded). Some clones in this sample may be carry-over from other donors' samples. CDR3 sequence reads: CVSRSDRNEQFF. The CDR3 DNA is TGTGTCAGCAGATCGGACAGGAATGAGCAGTTCTTC.